These 19 T cell receptor beta chains were sequenced from one sample in a study of T-cell memory formation after mild COVID-19 (dated by TCRdb to the early 2020s). Library prep was done by 5' RACE. Sequencing took place on an Illumina NovaSeq 6000. TCRdb took the public reads, trimmed them with fastp at Q25, ran MiXCR for clone calling and kept in-frame beta chains. Identical CDR3 proteins give one entry, which carries the most common genes and DNA. Counted in this sample were about 180,000 distinct CDR3 sequences; approximately 16% of them appeared once. Around 2% of the sample goes to the ten largest clones. Sequences were obtained from PBMCs or a T cell subset sorted from them (not recorded which). These receptors originate from an adult woman who had mild COVID-19 (a few samples of this study predate the infection). The sample titles of this study are shuffled in the database, so cell type and time point are left out; the donor was told from shared clones.

This clonotype was detected many times. The V and J genes are TRBV7-9 and TRBJ2-1; possibly TRBD1 or TRBD2 for D (5 bases each). The CDR3 is made up of 14 amino acids. V was cut by 6 bases and J by 4 bases, with 13 bases left in between. The germline gives CDR1 SEHNR, CDR2 FQNEAQ (reference sequence). The CDR3 region is CASSQDEGYNEQFF. Written as DNA, the CDR3 is TGTGCCAGCAGTCAAGACGAGGGGTACAATGAGCAGTTCTTC.

This clonotype was detected a few times. V gene TRBV29-1 combines with J gene TRBJ2-1; D unclear. Per germline, CDR1 SQVTM and CDR2 ANQGSEA. V dropped 4 bases and J dropped 6 bases, with 7 bases sitting between them. This CDR3 is built from 11 residues. CDR3 in amino acids: CSVVRANEQFF. CDR3 sequence (DNA): TGCAGCGTTGTTAGGGCCAATGAGCAGTTCTTC.

This clonotype was recorded a few times. The chain combines TRBV19 with TRBJ2-2; D is tentatively TRBD1 or TRBD2 (7 bases each). This CDR3 is built from 15 residues. In germline, CDR1 is LNHDA, CDR2 SQIVND (reference sequence). The CDR3 sequence: CSTRQGGYNTGELFF. CDR3 nucleotides: TGTTCGACCCGACAGGGAGGGTATAACACCGGGGAGCTGTTTTTT.

The V call is TRBV15, the J call TRBJ2-7; tentative D call: TRBD2 (5 bases). The CDR3 contains 14 residues. Germline V CDR1 and CDR2: LNHNV, YYDKDF (reference sequence). V was cut by 0 bases and J by 2 bases, with 8 bases left in between. Here the CDR3 DNA reads TGTGCCACCAGCAGAGATCGAGGGACCTACGAGCAGTACTTC. This gives the protein CATSRDRGTYEQYF.

The V gene is TRBV30, the J gene TRBJ2-2; 9 bases align to TRBD1. Germline loops: CDR1 GTSNPN, CDR2 SVGIG (reference sequence). This CDR3 has 14 amino acids. V was pared by 3 bases and J by 5 bases, with 4 bases of the junction left unmatched. Here the CDR3 DNA reads TGTGCCTGGAGGGGACAGGGAGGGACCGGGGAGCTGTTTTTT. Protein sequence: CAWRGQGGTGELFF.

This clonotype was seen only a few times. The chain joins TRBV6-6 to TRBJ1-2; a possible D gene is TRBD1 (6 bases). The CDR3 has 14 amino acids. Looked up from germline, CDR1 is MNHNY and CDR2 is SVGAGI (reference sequence). Deletions cut 5 bases from V and 8 bases from J, with 18 bases between. CDR3 amino acids: CASSRTDRPSGYTF. DNA of the CDR3: TGTGCCAGCAGTCGCACGGACAGACCAAGCGGCTACACCTTC.

V usage is TRBV13 and J usage is TRBJ2-5; 7 nucleotides match TRBD2. The CDR3 is 14 amino acids. The V and J ends lost 2 bases and 4 bases, in that order; junction bases with no gene match: 4. Germline V lookup: CDR1 PRHDT, CDR2 FYEKMQ (reference sequence). CDR3 nucleotide sequence: TGTGCCAGCAGCTTACCCGGGACTACAGAGACCCAGTACTTC. Its translation is CASSLPGTTETQYF.

This clonotype was observed a few times. The chain carries TRBV15 and TRBJ2-7, with 12 bases fitting TRBD2. V dropped 3 bases and J dropped 3; count of bases not matched to a gene: 3. This CDR3 spans 15 amino acids. Germline V gene sequence: CDR1 LNHNV, CDR2 YYDKDF (reference sequence). The CDR3 DNA follows: TGTGCCACCAGCAGGACTAGCGGGAGACGCTACGAGCAGTACTTC. Protein: CATSRTSGRRYEQYF.

The chain uses TRBV5-1 and TRBJ2-5; D possibly corresponds to TRBD2 (7 bases). The CDR3 length is 14 residues. Per the germline V gene, CDR1 is SGHRS and CDR2 is YFSETQ. The V gene lost 4 bases and the J gene lost 3 bases, with 13 bases spanning the gap. The CDR3 region has the DNA TGCGCCAGCAGCCAGGGGACTAACAAAGAGACCCAGTACTTC. Translating it yields CASSQGTNKETQYF. Full variable domain (missing parts from reference TRBV5-1 and TRBJ2-5): KAGVTQTPRYLIKTRGQQVTLSCSPISGHRSVSWYQQTPGQGLQFLFEYFSETQRNKGNFPGRFSGRQFSNSRSEMNVSTLELGDSALYLCASSQGTNKETQYFGPGTRLLVL.

This clonotype is categorized as medium-sized. The chain uses TRBV12-3 or TRBV12-4 and TRBJ2-3, with TRBD1 matching over 8 bases. V was clipped by 5 bases and J by 3 bases; unmatched bases: 4. This CDR3 is 14 amino acids long. CDR3 amino acids: CASSPRTGTDTQYF. The CDR3 bases are TGTGCCAGCAGTCCAAGGACAGGGACAGATACGCAGTATTTT.

This clonotype was found a few times. This chain's CDR3 is CSVGQGTYYEQYF. The CDR3 DNA is TGCAGCGTCGGACAGGGAACCTACTACGAGCAGTACTTC. The rearrangement uses TRBV29-1 and TRBJ2-7; the match to TRBD1 covers 8 bases. J lost 3 bases, V lost 6 bases, and 7 bases had no gene match. Germline V lookup: CDR1 SQVTM, CDR2 ANQGSEA. The CDR3 runs 13 residues.

This clonotype was counted only a few times. The gene calls are TRBV20-1 and TRBJ2-5; 8 bases line up with TRBD1. With 0 bases clipped from V and 4 bases from J, the junction kept 4 bases outside the gene matches. Germline V lookup: CDR1 DFQATT, CDR2 SNEGSKA (reference sequence). The CDR3 contains 14 residues. The CDR3 DNA follows: TGCAGTGCTAGAGATTGGCAGGGGGCAGAGACCCAGTACTTC. Translating it yields CSARDWQGAETQYF.

This chain joins TRBV6-1 and TRBJ1-6; D not certain. The CDR3 is 14 amino acids. The germline V gene encodes CDR1 MNHNS and CDR2 SASEGT. Trimming cost V 8 bases and J 10 bases, with 18 bases left between them. DNA for the CDR3: TGTGCCAGCGAAGGGAAAATGGGGAGGTCACCCCTCCACTTT. Protein sequence: CASEGKMGRSPLHF.

This clonotype was observed many times. The V call is TRBV29-1, the J call TRBJ2-3; D gene unclear. The V gene lost 5 bases and the J gene lost 3 bases, with 15 bases spanning the gap. The CDR3 extends over 14 amino acids. Germline V lookup: CDR1 SQVTM, CDR2 ANQGSEA. The CDR3 is CSVLKVHGTDTQYF. The CDR3 DNA reads as TGCAGCGTTCTCAAGGTGCACGGTACAGATACGCAGTATTTT.

This chain uses TRBV6-1 with TRBJ2-7; D assignment may be TRBD1 or TRBD2 (6 bases each). The CDR3 is 17 amino acids. Germline loops: CDR1 MNHNS, CDR2 SASEGT. The CDR3 spells CASRTPWGAHGHTSSAV. The DNA for the CDR3 is TGTGCCAGCAGGACCCCTTGGGGGGCGCATGGGCATACGAGCAGTGCGGTC.

The chain is built from TRBV3-1 and TRBJ1-1; 12 bases are shared with TRBD1. Germline V lookup: CDR1 LGHDT, CDR2 YNNKEL (reference sequence). J lost 3 bases, V lost 1 base, and 0 bases had no gene match. CDR3 size: 15 residues. The CDR3 DNA is TGTGCCAGCAGCCAAGGGGACAGGGGGCACACTGAAGCTTTCTTT. It codes for CASSQGDRGHTEAFF.

This clonotype turned up a few times. The chain employs TRBV6-5 and TRBJ2-5; D may be TRBD1 (6 bases). Trimming shortened V by 5 bases and J by 5 bases, and 15 bases separated the two germline ends. The CDR3 runs 14 residues. Per the germline V gene, CDR1 is MNHEY and CDR2 is SVGAGI. CDR3 DNA: TGTGCCAGCAGTCAACAACAGGGTAGGGAGACCCAGTACTTC. Residues: CASSQQQGRETQYF.

The J gene is TRBJ1-2, the V gene TRBV29-1; 7 nucleotides align to TRBD1. V lost 7 bases, J lost 3 bases, and 8 bases stayed unmatched. Germline V gene sequence: CDR1 SQVTM, CDR2 ANQGSEA. The CDR3 length is 13 residues. The CDR3 region is CSAAQGTYYGYTF. The CDR3 coding sequence is TGCAGCGCAGCACAGGGGACTTACTATGGCTACACCTTC.

This rearrangement joins TRBV7-2 to TRBJ1-2, with 7 bases identical to TRBD1. The CDR3 totals 16 residues. CDR1 is SGHTA, CDR2 FQGNSA, per germline. J was trimmed by 2 bases and V by 1 base; bases with no gene match: 7. The CDR3 here is CASSLVAGGLNYGYTF. The CDR3 DNA reads as TGTGCCAGCAGCTTAGTAGCAGGGGGTCTAAACTATGGCTACACCTTC.